These T cell receptor beta chains were read from a single sample in a study of a mutant IDH1 vaccine in newly diagnosed glioma. For these receptors, no antigen is known. Repertoires were generated with immunoSEQ multiplex PCR, while TCRdb's copy carries only in-frame clones and drops some. The table lists 35,000 or so clones, 70% to 85% of them singletons. The input for sequencing was PBMCs, taken from a glioma patient whose treatment included an IDH1 peptide vaccine. These receptors were collected from a man younger than 40 with glioma. Each CDR3 is given with its conserved first and last residue. The D gene is left open where the match is weak. Some rows have no size entry. The others give once, few or many, or a class for an expanded clone.

clone size | J gene | D gene | V gene | CDR3 protein | CDR3 DNA
. | TRBJ2-7 | . | TRBV7-9 | CASSLDGLGAMDF | TGTGCCAGCAGCTTAGATGGGTTGGGGGCTATGGACTTC
. | TRBJ1-2 | . | TRBV19 | CASTTGTHLNYGYTF | TGTGCCAGTACGACCGGGACACACCTCAACTATGGCTACACCTTC
. | TRBJ2-7 | . | TRBV30 | CAWSVVPDSYEQYF | TGTGCCTGGAGTGTAGTTCCGGATTCCTACGAGCAGTACTTC
. | TRBJ1-2 | . | TRBV9 | CASSVDDGPHYGYTF | TGTGCCAGCAGCGTAGACGACGGGCCCCACTATGGCTACACCTTC
. | TRBJ1-1 | TRBD1 | TRBV29-1 | CSVDGGTGPRNTEAFF | TGCAGCGTTGATGGTGGGACAGGACCAAGGAACACTGAAGCTTTCTTT
. | TRBJ1-2 | TRBD1 | TRBV4-3 | CASSQEGTGGRSSGYTF | TGCGCCAGCAGCCAAGAGGGTACAGGGGGCCGATCGAGTGGCTACACCTTC
. | TRBJ1-2 | . | TRBV7-8 | CASSLAGGPHF | TGTGCCAGCAGCTTAGCAGGCGGGCCACACTTC
. | TRBJ2-1 | . | TRBV30 | CAWSLSGPYNEQFF | TGTGCCTGGAGTCTTAGCGGTCCCTACAATGAGCAGTTCTTC
. | TRBJ2-7 | . | TRBV30 | CAWTQPGASYEQYF | TGTGCCTGGACCCAACCGGGGGCCTCCTACGAGCAGTACTTC
. | TRBJ2-7 | TRBD1 | TRBV27 | CASSLGDRGYEQYF | TGTGCCAGCAGTTTGGGAGACAGGGGCTACGAGCAGTACTTC
. | TRBJ1-2 | TRBD1 | TRBV5-4 | CASSRTGDTYGYTF | TGTGCCAGCAGCAGGACAGGGGATACCTATGGCTACACCTTC
. | TRBJ1-1 | . | TRBV19 | CASSQGMNTEAFF | TGTGCCAGTAGCCAGGGAATGAACACTGAAGCTTTCTTT
. | TRBJ2-3 | . | TRBV9 | CASSVRRDTDTQYF | TGTGCCAGCAGCGTCCGACGGGACACAGATACGCAGTATTTT
. | TRBJ2-7 | TRBD1 | TRBV28 | CASRPVNRGDYEQYF | TGTGCCAGCAGGCCGGTGAACAGGGGAGACTACGAGCAGTACTTC
. | TRBJ2-3 | TRBD2 | TRBV7-9 | CASSGRREGRADTQYF | TGTGCCAGCAGCGGGCGGCGGGAGGGACGGGCAGATACGCAGTATTTT
. | TRBJ2-2 | . | TRBV5-1 | CASSLAGSNTGELFF | TGCGCCAGCAGCTTGGCCGGATCGAACACCGGGGAGCTGTTTTTT
. | TRBJ2-3 | . | TRBV7-9 | CASSSLLKTDTQYF | TGTGCCAGCAGCTCCCTTTTAAAGACAGATACGCAGTATTTT
. | TRBJ1-1 | . | TRBV28 | CASASSSRMNTEAFF | TGTGCCAGCGCGTCGAGTAGCAGAATGAACACTGAAGCTTTCTTT
once | TRBJ1-1 | . | TRBV5-1 | CASSPQDSGEAFF | TGCGCCAGCAGCCCTCAGGATTCGGGTGAAGCTTTCTTT
few | TRBJ1-5 | TRBD1 | TRBV5-4 | CASSLGTGEQPQHF | TGTGCCAGCAGCTTGGGGACAGGGGAACAGCCCCAGCATTTT
. | TRBJ2-3 | . | TRBV30 | CAWSMGTQYF | TGTGCCTGGAGCATGGGTACGCAGTATTTT
. | TRBJ1-4 | TRBD1 | TRBV6-5 | CASSPGQTNEKLFF | TGTGCCAGCAGCCCGGGACAGACTAATGAAAAACTGTTTTTT
. | TRBJ2-1 | TRBD2 | TRBV7-8 | CASSTTTSPSSYNEQFF | TGTGCCAGCAGCACCACGACTAGCCCTAGCTCCTACAATGAGCAGTTCTTC
. | TRBJ1-2 | . | TRBV18 | CASSPRTLNYGYTF | TGTGCCAGCTCACCAAGGACGCTGAACTATGGCTACACCTTC
. | TRBJ2-7 | TRBD1 | TRBV30 | CAWHPGTAAAYEQYF | TGTGCCTGGCACCCCGGGACAGCGGCCGCCTACGAGCAGTACTTC
. | TRBJ2-7 | TRBD1 | TRBV7-2 | CASSRRQGVRYEQYF | TGTGCCAGCAGCCGTAGACAGGGGGTAAGATACGAGCAGTACTTC
. | TRBJ1-2 | . | TRBV5-8 | CASSIRSRGGYGYTF | TGTGCCAGCAGCATTCGGAGCAGGGGAGGGTATGGCTACACCTTC
. | TRBJ1-3 | . | TRBV6-5 | CASRPRYSGNTIYF | TGTGCCAGCAGACCACGTTACTCTGGAAACACCATATATTTT
. | TRBJ1-1 | TRBD1 | TRBV5-1 | CASSLVGDREAFF | TGCGCCAGCAGCTTGGTTGGGGACAGAGAAGCTTTCTTT
. | TRBJ2-7 | . | TRBV28 | CASSLEREQYF | TGTGCCAGCAGTTTAGAGCGCGAGCAGTACTTC
. | TRBJ2-7 | . | TRBV6-5 | CASSSAREQYF | TGTGCCAGCAGTTCTGCTCGGGAGCAGTACTTC
. | TRBJ1-1 | . | TRBV27 | CASSPTPGLLNTEAFF | TGTGCCAGCAGCCCTACCCCGGGACTGCTGAACACTGAAGCTTTCTTT
. | TRBJ2-7 | . | TRBV28 | CATATPLTYEQYF | TGTGCCACCGCGACACCGCTCACCTACGAGCAGTACTTC
. | TRBJ2-3 | . | TRBV4-3 | CASSQVGREDTQYF | TGCGCCAGCAGCCAAGTAGGGAGAGAAGATACGCAGTATTTT
. | TRBJ2-7 | . | TRBV28 | CASSSLWGQRTYEQYF | TGTGCCAGCAGTTCCCTGTGGGGTCAAAGGACCTACGAGCAGTACTTC
. | TRBJ1-6 | . | TRBV5-6 | CASSLSGGLNSPLHF | TGTGCCAGCAGCCTCTCGGGGGGCCTTAATTCACCCCTCCACTTT
. | TRBJ2-7 | . | TRBV10-3 | CANKPGGGLRTYEQYF | TGTGCCAACAAGCCCGGAGGGGGCTTAAGGACCTACGAGCAGTACTTC
. | TRBJ2-1 | . | TRBV6-1 | CASSALVYNEQFF | TGTGCCAGCAGTGCACTAGTGTACAATGAGCAGTTCTTC
. | TRBJ1-1 | . | TRBV30 | CAWIGQTHTEAFF | TGTGCCTGGATAGGACAGACTCACACTGAAGCTTTCTTT
. | TRBJ1-2 | . | TRBV11-2 | CASSLSGLYGYTF | TGTGCCAGCAGCTTGTCGGGTCTCTATGGCTACACCTTC